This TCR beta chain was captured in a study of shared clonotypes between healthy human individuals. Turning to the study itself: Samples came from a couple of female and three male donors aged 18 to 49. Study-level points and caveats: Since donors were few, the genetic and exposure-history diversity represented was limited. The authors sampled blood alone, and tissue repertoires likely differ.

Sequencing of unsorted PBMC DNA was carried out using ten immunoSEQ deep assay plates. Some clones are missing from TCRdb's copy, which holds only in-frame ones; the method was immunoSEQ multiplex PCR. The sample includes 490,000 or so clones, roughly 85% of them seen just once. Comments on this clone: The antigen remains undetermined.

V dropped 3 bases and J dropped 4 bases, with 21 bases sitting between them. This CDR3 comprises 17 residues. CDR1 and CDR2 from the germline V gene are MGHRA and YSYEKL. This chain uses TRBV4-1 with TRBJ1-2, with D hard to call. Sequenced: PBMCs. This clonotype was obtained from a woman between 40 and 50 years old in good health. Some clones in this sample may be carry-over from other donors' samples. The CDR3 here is CASSQGAVRGGGYGYTF. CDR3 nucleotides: TGCGCCAGCAGCCAGGGCGCGGTTCGGGGAGGCGGCTATGGCTACACCTTC.